The 20 T cell receptor beta chains listed next were all sequenced from one sample in a study of blood T cell repertoires in COVID-19. Generated by immunoSEQ multiplex PCR, the TCRdb table keeps only in-frame clones and is missing some. This sample has around 68,000 clones, with roughly 91% found just once. The specimen sequenced was peripheral blood. The source of these receptors is a man in his forties or fifties with active COVID-19.

This chain connects TRBV6-5 to TRBJ2-7; maybe TRBD2 (5 bases). V was trimmed by 6 bases and J by 2 bases, leaving 17 bases between them. CDR1 MNHEY and CDR2 SVGAGI come from the germline V gene. The CDR3 length is 15 residues. CDR3 in amino acids: CASRTVRVHPYEQYF. CDR3 DNA: TGTGCCAGCAGAACCGTGAGGGTCCACCCCTACGAGCAGTACTTC.

The chain joins TRBV6-6 to TRBJ1-5; D possibly corresponds to TRBD1 (5 bases). Germline V gene lookup returns CDR1 MNHNY and CDR2 SVGAGI (reference sequence). V was shortened by 2 bases and J by 8 bases, with 7 bases between the two germline ends. The CDR3 contains 12 residues. CDR3 coding DNA: TGTGCCAGCAGTTACGGGGGGGAGCCCCAGCATTTT. Protein sequence: CASSYGGEPQHF.

The rearrangement joins TRBV11-2 to TRBJ2-7, with TRBD2 as a possible D gene (5 bases). Germline V lookup: CDR1 SGHAT, CDR2 FQNNGV. V was cut by 6 bases and J by 0 bases, with 9 bases left in between. This CDR3 is 13 amino acids long. Written as DNA, the CDR3 is TGTGCCAGCAGTTCGGGGTTCTCCTACGAGCAGTACTTC. Encoded protein: CASSSGFSYEQYF.

The chain carries TRBV7-2 and TRBJ1-1, with TRBD1 as a possible D gene (6 bases). Trimming pared 5 bases from V and 6 bases from J, leaving 16 bases between. This CDR3 is 14 amino acids long. Germline CDR1 is SGHTA and CDR2 is FQGNSA. This CDR3 reads CASSAGQTTAEAFF. The CDR3 DNA reads as TGTGCCAGCAGCGCCGGACAGACCACCGCTGAAGCTTTCTTT. The whole variable domain, filled in from reference TRBV7-2 and TRBJ1-1, reads GAGVSQSPSNKVTEKGKDVELRCDPISGHTALYWYRQSLGQGLEFLIYFQGNSAPDKSGLPSDRFSAERTGGSVSTLTIQRTQQEDSAVYLCASSAGQTTAEAFFGQGTRLTVV.

Notes on this clone: The sample holds other DNA sequences that translate to the same CDR3. The rearrangement uses TRBV23-1 and TRBJ1-2; 8 bases align to TRBD1. TRBV23-1 counts as an open reading frame of uncertain function. This CDR3 contains 15 residues. J lost 6 bases, V lost 2 bases, and 8 bases had no gene match. CDR3 nucleotides: TGCGCCAGCAGTCAACCTCGGACAGGGCTTGATGGCTACACCTTC. Translating gives CASSQPRTGLDGYTF.

The CDR3 reads CASKGSSTKETQYF. The CDR3 DNA reads as TGTGCCAGTAAAGGCAGTTCAACTAAAGAGACCCAGTACTTC. The chain joins TRBV19 to TRBJ2-5; the D is unclear. The CDR3 consists of 14 residues. The germline CDR1 and CDR2 sequences are LNHDA and SQIVND (reference sequence). Trimming shortened V by 7 bases and J by 3 bases, and 15 bases separated the two germline ends.

The chain links TRBV5-6 to TRBJ1-2; a weak D match, TRBD1 (5 bases). This CDR3 has 13 residues. Germline V CDR1 and CDR2: SGHDT, YYEEEE. V was pared by 4 bases and J by 5 bases, with 12 bases between. This CDR3 is CASSGGTGYGYTF. CDR3 in DNA: TGTGCCAGCAGCGGGGGGACGGGGTATGGCTACACCTTC.

The chain joins TRBV2 to TRBJ2-7, with 7 positions matching TRBD1. The CDR3 runs to 15 residues. Trimming took 6 bases from V and 2 from J; bases not matched to a gene: 10. The V gene's germline CDR1 is SNHLY and CDR2 FYNNEI. The DNA of the CDR3 is TGTGCCAGCAGGGGGGCAGACAGGGCTACCTACGAGCAGTACTTC. Protein sequence: CASRGADRATYEQYF.

The chain uses TRBV5-1 and TRBJ2-7; TRBD1 matches at 7 bases. Germline CDR1 is SGHRS and CDR2 is YFSETQ. CDR3 length: 16 residues. After removal of 4 bases from V and 2 bases from J, the junction contained 12 bases not matched to a gene. CDR3 nucleotides: TGCGCCAGCAGCAGGGGGACAGCAGATACGACCTACGAGCAGTACTTC. This sequence encodes CASSRGTADTTYEQYF.

The chain is built from TRBV28 and TRBJ2-1; unclear D gene. The germline CDR1 and CDR2 sequences are MDHEN and SYDVKM. V was pared by 2 bases and J by 6 bases, with 14 bases between. The CDR3 covers 15 residues. CDR3 sequence reads: CASSLLVPAFNEQFF. The CDR3 DNA reads TGTGCCAGCAGTTTACTAGTCCCCGCCTTCAATGAGCAGTTCTTC.

The chain has TRBV2 and TRBJ1-5, with 7 positions matching TRBD1. In germline, CDR1 is SNHLY, CDR2 FYNNEI. The V and J ends lost 7 bases and 4 bases, in that order; junction bases with no gene match: 7. The CDR3 extends over 14 amino acids. DNA of the CDR3: TGTGCCAGCACAAGGACAGGCGGTAATCAGCCCCAGCATTTT. As protein: CASTRTGGNQPQHF.

J is TRBJ1-1 and V is TRBV7-9; possibly TRBD1 for D (6 bases). V gave up 2 bases and J gave up 0 bases, with 22 bases separating them. CDR1 is SEHNR, CDR2 FQNEAQ, per germline (reference sequence). CDR3 size: 19 residues. The CDR3 protein is CASSLFRMGARTLNTEAFF. In DNA, the CDR3 is TGTGCCAGCAGCTTATTCCGCATGGGGGCGCGGACATTGAACACTGAAGCTTTCTTT.

V usage is TRBV28 and J usage is TRBJ1-2, with TRBD1 matching over 8 bases. The germline V gene encodes CDR1 MDHEN and CDR2 SYDVKM. Trimming took 3 bases from V and 6 from J; bases not matched to a gene: 3. This CDR3 spans 13 amino acids. Here the CDR3 reads CASSLAGGDGYTF. DNA of the CDR3: TGTGCCAGCAGTTTGGCAGGGGGCGATGGCTACACCTTC.

V and J are TRBV2 and TRBJ1-1; 7 bases line up with TRBD1. The CDR3 has 13 residues. V was clipped by 6 bases and J by 11 bases; unmatched bases: 12. Germline V gene lookup returns CDR1 SNHLY and CDR2 FYNNEI. CDR3 loop: CASRPVEQGLAFF. DNA for the CDR3: TGTGCCAGCAGGCCTGTCGAACAGGGGTTGGCTTTCTTT. Supplemented by reference TRBV2 and TRBJ1-1, the full variable domain reads EPEVTQTPSHQVTQMGQEVILRCVPISNHLYFYWYRQILGQKVEFLVSFYNNEISEKSEIFDDQFSVERPDGSNFTLKIRSTKLEDSAMYFCASRPVEQGLAFFGQGTRLTVV.

The V call is TRBV7-2, the J call TRBJ2-1; 8 nucleotides align to TRBD1. CDR1 SGHTA and CDR2 FQGNSA come from the germline V gene. CDR3 size: 18 residues. After removal of 2 bases from V and 6 bases from J, the junction contained 15 bases not matched to a gene. For the CDR3, the DNA is TGTGCCAGCAGCTTAATGGGATTGGACAGGGTCAATGCCAATGAGCAGTTCTTC. Translation gives CASSLMGLDRVNANEQFF.

The rearrangement uses TRBV19 and TRBJ1-2; no firm D call. In germline, CDR1 is LNHDA, CDR2 SQIVND (reference sequence). CDR3 size: 13 residues. Trimming cost V 4 bases and J 4 bases, with 10 bases left between them. The CDR3 coding sequence is TGTGCCAGTAGTAGCGGACGGGGCTATGGCTACACCTTC. Translated: CASSSGRGYGYTF. Full variable domain (outside the CDR3, taken from reference TRBV19 and TRBJ1-2): DGGITQSPKYLFRKEGQNVTLSCEQNLNHDAMYWYRQDPGQGLRLIYYSQIVNDFQKGDIAEGYSVSREKKESFPLTVTSAQKNPTAFYLCASSSGRGYGYTFGSGTRLTVV.

This chain links TRBV6-6 with TRBJ2-1, with TRBD2 matching over 8 bases. The CDR3 length is 15 residues. V lost 6 bases to trimming and J lost 5 bases; unmatched junction nucleotides: 9. CDR1 MNHNY and CDR2 SVGAGI come from the germline V gene (reference sequence). CDR3 in amino acids: CASSPWRGDHNEQFF. The CDR3 nucleotides are TGTGCCAGCAGCCCCTGGCGGGGGGACCACAATGAGCAGTTCTTC.

V is TRBV5-1 and J is TRBJ2-1; 9 bases agree with TRBD2. Germline-derived CDR1 and CDR2 are SGHRS and YFSETQ. The CDR3 sequence is 15 residues long. The V and J ends lost 2 bases and 7 bases, in that order; junction bases with no gene match: 7. This chain's CDR3 is CASSFYGSGGNEQFF. The CDR3 nucleotides are TGCGCCAGCAGCTTTTATGGTAGCGGGGGTAATGAGCAGTTCTTC.

The chain carries TRBV4-1 and TRBJ2-7, with 7 nucleotides matching TRBD1. The V segment lost 1 base and the J segment 3 bases; nucleotides outside the gene matches: 15. The CDR3 contains 18 residues. Germline V gives CDR1 MGHRA, CDR2 YSYEKL. The CDR3 bases are TGCGCCAGCAGCCAAGGCACCATAAGACAGGGTAACTTCTACGAGCAGTACTTC. Residues: CASSQGTIRQGNFYEQYF.

The rearrangement uses TRBV7-9 and TRBJ1-5, with 7 bases fitting TRBD1. Germline V gene sequence: CDR1 SEHNR, CDR2 FQNEAQ (reference sequence). The V gene end was trimmed by 5 bases and the J gene end by 7 bases; junction bases not matched to a gene: 8. The CDR3 spans 14 residues. The CDR3 here is CASSPDRVEQPQHF. In nucleotides, the CDR3 is TGTGCCAGCAGCCCAGACAGGGTGGAACAGCCCCAGCATTTT.